Listed below are T cell receptor beta chains from one sample, sequenced in a study of T cell responses to AZD1222 COVID-19 vaccine. Repertoires were generated with immunoSEQ multiplex PCR, while TCRdb's copy carries only in-frame clones and drops some. The sample records nearly 110,000 clones, 87% being singletons. The specimen was peripheral blood, collected 28 days after the second AZD1222 dose. The receptors come from an adult who received the AZD1222 COVID-19 vaccine. Both conserved end residues are part of each CDR3. The D gene is left open where the match is weak. Where a row states a size, it is once, few, many or the class of an expanded clone; other rows omit it.

>once|TRBV19|TRBJ1-2|NA
TGTGCCAGTAGTCCGTCGAATACCCCCTATGGCTACACCTTC
CASSPSNTPYGYTF
>NA|TRBV27|TRBJ2-1|NA
TGTGCCAGCAGTTTAAGAGGTTATGAGCAGTTCTTC
CASSLRGYEQFF
>NA|TRBV10-3|TRBJ2-7|NA
TGTGCCATCAGTGAGCGGAGAGGGAGCTCCTACGAGCAGTACTTC
CAISERRGSSYEQYF
>NA|TRBV6-1|TRBJ2-6|TRBD1
TGTGCCAGCAGTGCCACAGGGGGCTTTGGGGCCAACGTCCTGACTTTC
CASSATGGFGANVLTF
>NA|TRBV5-1|TRBJ1-2|NA
TGCGCCAGCAGCTTGGTGGGAGGGGACCCCTCTAACTATGGCTACACCTTC
CASSLVGGDPSNYGYTF
>NA|TRBV4-1|TRBJ2-2|NA
TGCGCCAGCAGCGCCCCACGACTGGTAAACACCGGGGAGCTGTTTTTT
CASSAPRLVNTGELFF
>NA|TRBV5-5|TRBJ1-3|NA
TGTGCCAGCAGCTTGGGAAGGGATGGAAACACCATATATTTT
CASSLGRDGNTIYF
>NA|TRBV4-1|TRBJ2-2|NA
TGCGCCAGCAGCCAAGAAGGGAACACCGGGGAGCTGTTTTTT
CASSQEGNTGELFF
>NA|TRBV7-2|TRBJ2-5|TRBD2
TGTGCCAGCAGCCGGTCGACTAGCGGGGGGGAAGAGACCCAGTACTTC
CASSRSTSGGEETQYF
>NA|TRBV5-1|TRBJ1-1|NA
TGCGCCAGCAGCTTGGGGGCCGAAGCTTTCTTT
CASSLGAEAFF
>NA|TRBV18|TRBJ2-2|NA
TGTGCCAGCTCAGGATCGGGATTGAACACCGGGGAGCTGTTTTTT
CASSGSGLNTGELFF
>NA|TRBV20-1|TRBJ2-1|NA
TGCAGTGCTAGTGTGGCCGAACACCGGCGCTCCTACAATGAGCAGTTCTTC
CSASVAEHRRSYNEQFF
>NA|TRBV5-4|TRBJ2-2|TRBD1
TGTGCCAGCAGCGAAAGGGACAGGGGGTTGACCGGGGAGCTGTTTTTT
CASSERDRGLTGELFF
>NA|TRBV6-5|TRBJ1-6|TRBD1
TGTGCCAGCAGCTCGTCGGGACAGGGAAATTCACCCCTCCACTTT
CASSSSGQGNSPLHF
>once|TRBV7-2|TRBJ2-7|TRBD2
TGTGCCAGCAGCTTAGCGCAAAGCGGGGTCTACGAGCAGTACTTC
CASSLAQSGVYEQYF
>once|TRBV10-1|TRBJ1-5|NA
TGCGCCAGCAGCCCCGCGTGGAACAGTTATCAGCCCCAGCATTTT
CASSPAWNSYQPQHF
>NA|TRBV4-1|TRBJ1-1|NA
TGCGCCAGCAGCACTCCGGGGAGGGGCACTGAAGCTTTCTTT
CASSTPGRGTEAFF
>NA|TRBV2|TRBJ2-7|NA
TGTGCCAGCAAACGGGGATCCTACGAGCAGTACTTC
CASKRGSYEQYF
>NA|TRBV5-6|TRBJ1-5|NA
TGTGCCAGCAGCCGAACAGGACTCAGGCAGCCCCAGCATTTT
CASSRTGLRQPQHF
>NA|TRBV27|TRBJ1-6|TRBD1
TGTGCCAGCAGCCCACTAGGGCGATACAGGGGGGAAGGCAATTCACCCCTCCACTTT
CASSPLGRYRGEGNSPLHF
>NA|TRBV4-1|TRBJ2-3|NA
TGCGCCAGCAGCCAAAGGGGGGTTAGTAGCACAGATACGCAGTATTTT
CASSQRGVSSTDTQYF
>NA|TRBV7-2|TRBJ2-7|TRBD1
TGTGCCAGCAGCCGCCGGGACAGGGGCTACGAGCAGTACTTC
CASSRRDRGYEQYF
>few|TRBV9|TRBJ2-1|TRBD1
TGTGCCAGCAGCGTAGGACAGGGAGCCTACAATGAGCAGTTCTTC
CASSVGQGAYNEQFF
>NA|TRBV7-2|TRBJ2-7|NA
TGTGCCAGCAGCTTAGGGTCCAGGGGACGATCCTACGAGCAGTACTTC
CASSLGSRGRSYEQYF
>once|TRBV7-6|TRBJ1-3|TRBD1
TGTGCCAGCAGCCGGACAGGGGGCTCTGGAAACACCATATATTTT
CASSRTGGSGNTIYF
>NA|TRBV7-9|TRBJ2-5|NA
TGTGCCAGCAGCCTTCTGGGCCAGCAAGAGACCCAGTACTTC
CASSLLGQQETQYF
>NA|TRBV19|TRBJ1-1|NA
TGTGCCAGTAGTGGGACCGAGGATTACATGAACACTGAAGCTTTCTTT
CASSGTEDYMNTEAFF
>NA|TRBV3-1/TRBV3-2|TRBJ2-3|TRBD2
TGTGCCAGCAGCCCGGGGGGGCGATACACAGATACGCAGTATTTT
CASSPGGRYTDTQYF
>NA|TRBV10-3|TRBJ2-7|NA
TGTGCCATCGCGGGCGAACCCCTATACGAGCAGTACTTC
CAIAGEPLYEQYF
>NA|TRBV7-9|TRBJ2-5|NA
TGTGCCAGCAGCTTGGGTAGCGCCCAAGAGACCCAGTACTTC
CASSLGSAQETQYF
>NA|TRBV5-1|TRBJ2-3|NA
TGCGCCAGCAGGCAGAACACAGATACGCAGTATTTT
CASRQNTDTQYF
>NA|TRBV12-3/TRBV12-4|TRBJ1-1|NA
TGTGCCAGCAGTAACACGGTAACGACTGAAGCTTTCTTT
CASSNTVTTEAFF
>NA|TRBV10-2|TRBJ2-3|NA
TGCGCCAGCAGTGAGTCGTGGCAGAGAAGCACAGATACGCAGTATTTT
CASSESWQRSTDTQYF
>NA|TRBV7-3|TRBJ2-3|TRBD2
TGTGCCAGCAGCTTAAGCGGGGGACCCACAGATACGCAGTATTTT
CASSLSGGPTDTQYF
>few|TRBV4-2|TRBJ1-6|NA
TGTGCCAGCAGCCAAGATTTGGACCATACACCCCTCCACTTT
CASSQDLDHTPLHF
>NA|TRBV18|TRBJ1-1|TRBD1
TGTGCCAGCTCCCCCGACAGGGATGGCACTGAAGCTTTCTTT
CASSPDRDGTEAFF
>NA|TRBV7-6|TRBJ2-2|NA
TGTGCCAGCAGCCCACGGGCGGACACCGGGGAGCTGTTTTTT
CASSPRADTGELFF
>NA|TRBV30|TRBJ1-2|NA
TGTGCCTGGACCCCCTCCCTTGGAGGCTACACCTTC
CAWTPSLGGYTF
>NA|TRBV7-2|TRBJ1-3|NA
TGTGCCAGCAGCTTAGGGGCAGCTGGAAACACCATATATTTT
CASSLGAAGNTIYF
>NA|TRBV19|TRBJ2-3|NA
TGTGCCAGTAGTACTGGGTTCAGGGGTGAAGAAGATACGCAGTATTTT
CASSTGFRGEEDTQYF
>NA|TRBV25-1|TRBJ2-5|NA
TGTGCCAGCAGTGAATTATTGATCACATCGGGGGAGACCCAGTACTTC
CASSELLITSGETQYF
>NA|TRBV29-1|TRBJ2-7|NA
TGCAGCGTCGGTCACAGCTCCTACGAGCAGTACTTC
CSVGHSSYEQYF
>few|TRBV5-1|TRBJ2-5|TRBD1
TGCGCCAGCAGCTTGGGGACAGGGGGAAGAGGAGAGACCCAGTACTTC
CASSLGTGGRGETQYF
>NA|TRBV11-2|TRBJ2-7|NA
TGTGCCAGCACTTCGGCAGGTTCAACCTACGAGCAGTACTTC
CASTSAGSTYEQYF
>NA|TRBV11-1|TRBJ2-1|TRBD2
TGTGCCAGCAGCGCGGAGCTAGCGGGGCACGATAATGAGCAGTTCTTC
CASSAELAGHDNEQFF
>NA|TRBV7-9|TRBJ1-3|TRBD1
TGTGCCAGCAGCTCCCTTCCGACGACAGGGGTTGCTGGAAACACCATATATTTT
CASSSLPTTGVAGNTIYF
>NA|TRBV13|TRBJ2-1|NA
TGTGCCAGCAGCTTAGGACAGGGTGCGGGTGAGCAGTTCTTC
CASSLGQGAGEQFF
>NA|TRBV19|TRBJ1-6|TRBD1
TGTGCCAGTAGTACCGAGGACAGGACCTTTGGTTCACCCCTCCACTTT
CASSTEDRTFGSPLHF